The 20 T cell receptor beta chains in this list originate from one sample, sequenced in a study of CD8 T cells in Susac syndrome. RNA was extracted with the RNeasy kit, and a quantity of 0.5 to 1 ug was reverse transcribed using random hexamers. TCRdb redid the calling of the immunoSEQ multiplex PCR reads with MiXCR, one entry per CDR3 protein. The data hold roughly 190,000 distinct CDR3 sequences, with about 93% observed a single time. Sequenced: CD4+ T cells from PBMCs. The source of these receptors is a human donor in good health.

The genes are TRBV29-1 and TRBJ2-3; D could derive from TRBD1 or TRBD2 (6 bases each). This CDR3 contains 14 residues. The V end lost 4 bases, the J end lost 5 bases, and 16 bases lay between the germline ends. CDR1 is SQVTM, CDR2 ANQGSEA, per germline. The CDR3 spells CSVGRRGAGDTQYF. The CDR3 DNA reads TGCAGCGTTGGCAGGAGGGGGGCCGGAGATACGCAGTATTTT.

V and J are TRBV7-3 and TRBJ1-1; no clear D. Per germline, CDR1 SGHTA and CDR2 FQGTGA. With 0 bases removed from V and 11 bases from J, the gap between germline ends came to 13 bases. This CDR3 region has 13 residues. The CDR3 here is CASSLTPGGLAFF. The DNA of the CDR3 is TGTGCCAGCAGCTTAACGCCCGGTGGGTTGGCTTTCTTT.

This clonotype was picked up one time. V gene TRBV28 combines with J gene TRBJ2-2, with 9 positions matching TRBD1. Unmatched junction bases numbered 5, after V lost 5 bases and J lost 4 bases. CDR3 length equals 15 residues. The V gene's germline CDR1 is MDHEN and CDR2 SYDVKM. The CDR3 DNA is TGTGCCAGCAGTGGGGACAGGGATCTCACCGGGGAGCTGTTTTTT. This codes for CASSGDRDLTGELFF.

The chain employs TRBV9 and TRBJ2-6; D unclear. The germline gives CDR1 SGDLS, CDR2 YYNGEE. Deletions cut 4 bases from V and 6 bases from J, with 11 bases between. This CDR3 region has 14 residues. Here the CDR3 reads CASSPLAEANVLTF. As DNA, the CDR3 is TGTGCCAGCAGCCCCCTCGCAGAGGCCAACGTCCTGACTTTC.

The chain has TRBV20-1 and TRBJ2-5; D ambiguous. The V end lost 8 bases, the J end lost 0 bases, and 10 bases lay between the germline ends. CDR3 length: 12 amino acids. Germline V gene lookup returns CDR1 DFQATT and CDR2 SNEGSKA (reference sequence). The CDR3 nucleotides read TGCAGTCCCCGAGGTAACCAAGAGACCCAGTACTTC. Translating gives CSPRGNQETQYF.

The chain carries TRBV15 and TRBJ2-3; D unresolved. Between the trimmed V and J ends, which lost 0 bases and 0 bases, there was a span of 10 bases. This CDR3 is built from 16 residues. Germline CDR1 LNHNV, CDR2 YYDKDF (reference sequence). CDR3 sequence reads: CATSRERDGSTDTQYF. In DNA form, the CDR3 reads TGTGCCACCAGCAGAGAACGTGATGGGAGCACAGATACGCAGTATTTT.

CDR3 sequence reads: CASSRTGTSGVGYNEQFF. The CDR3 coding sequence is TGCGCCAGCAGCCGAACCGGGACTAGCGGGGTGGGGTACAATGAGCAGTTCTTC. V gene TRBV4-1 combines with J gene TRBJ2-1; TRBD2 matches 13 bases. V trimming: 4 bases; J trimming: 4 bases; junction bases outside the gene matches: 10. From germline, CDR1 is MGHRA and CDR2 YSYEKL. This CDR3 spans 18 amino acids.

This clonotype occurred once. The rearrangement links TRBV14 to TRBJ1-6; the D gene is possibly TRBD1 (5 bases). V was pared by 0 bases and J by 10 bases, with 13 bases between. CDR3 length: 15 amino acids. Per germline, CDR1 SGHDN and CDR2 FVKESK. The chain's CDR3 is CASSQDSQGRSPLHF. The CDR3, as DNA: TGTGCCAGCAGCCAAGATAGCCAGGGACGGTCACCCCTCCACTTT.

The chain combines TRBV3-1 with TRBJ2-6, with TRBD1 identical over 7 bases. The length of the CDR3 is 18 residues. Germline values: CDR1 LGHDT, CDR2 YNNKEL (reference sequence). V dropped 5 bases and J dropped 0; count of bases not matched to a gene: 10. CDR3 amino acids: CASSSRQGRLSGANVLTF. For the CDR3, the DNA is TGTGCCAGCAGCTCCCGACAGGGAAGGCTCTCTGGGGCCAACGTCCTGACTTTC. Variable domain in full (rest from reference TRBV3-1 and TRBJ2-6): DTAVSQTPKYLVTQMGNDKSIKCEQNLGHDTMYWYKQDSKKFLKIMFSYNNKELIINETVPNRFSPKSPDKAHLNLHINSLELGDSAVYFCASSSRQGRLSGANVLTFGAGSRLTVL.

The chain employs TRBV24-1 and TRBJ2-2, with D possibly being TRBD1 (6 bases). The CDR3 length is 15 residues. Germline CDR1 and CDR2: KGHDR and SFDVKD. With 7 bases removed from V and 4 bases from J, the gap between germline ends came to 15 bases. CDR3 amino acids: CATSPQGAGTGELFF. The CDR3 DNA reads as TGTGCCACCAGCCCACAGGGCGCGGGCACCGGGGAGCTGTTTTTT.

The chain joins TRBV7-9 to TRBJ2-4, with 11 nucleotides matching TRBD1. CDR3 length: 16 amino acids. Germline V gene data show CDR1 as SEHNR and CDR2 as FQNEAQ (reference sequence). V lost 4 bases, J lost 4 bases, and 6 bases stayed unmatched. The CDR3 DNA reads as TGTGCCAGCAGCTCGGGACAGGGGGTGTTGAAAAACATTCAGTACTTC. Amino acid sequence: CASSSGQGVLKNIQYF.

V is TRBV6-5 and J is TRBJ2-7; D ambiguous. CDR1 is MNHEY and CDR2 is SVGAGI in the germline V gene. The V gene lost 7 bases and the J gene lost 5 bases, with 12 bases spanning the gap. This CDR3 has 12 amino acids. The CDR3 nucleotides read TGTGCCAGCAATCCCGGGTTCCACGAGCAGTACGTC. Protein product: CASNPGFHEQYV.

The chain combines TRBV15 with TRBJ2-5, with unresolved D. The CDR3 consists of 12 residues. Trimming shortened V by 5 bases and J by 4 bases, and 8 bases separated the two germline ends. Germline CDR1 reads LNHNV; CDR2 reads YYDKDF (reference sequence). CDR3 loop: CATSPSTETQYF. Here the CDR3 DNA reads TGTGCCACCAGCCCCTCCACAGAGACCCAGTACTTC.

This chain connects TRBV7-2 to TRBJ1-2, with D tentatively TRBD1 (5 bases). This CDR3 region has 15 residues. The V end was cut by 3 bases, the J end by 0 bases, with 11 bases between. CDR1 is SGHTA, CDR2 FQGNSA, per germline. The CDR3 protein is CASSFQGRSNYGYTF. For the CDR3, the DNA is TGTGCCAGCAGCTTCCAGGGACGCTCTAACTATGGCTACACCTTC.

V and J are TRBV6-6 and TRBJ2-1; 8 positions agree with TRBD2. The junction had 10 bases not matched to a gene; V was cut back by 4 bases and J by 5 bases. The CDR3 has 16 residues. Germline CDR1 is MNHNY and CDR2 is SVGAGI (reference sequence). The chain's CDR3 is CASSWQAIAGNNEQFF. DNA of the CDR3: TGTGCCAGCAGTTGGCAGGCGATAGCGGGAAACAATGAGCAGTTCTTC.

The genes are TRBV3-1 and TRBJ2-6; D is perhaps TRBD1 (6 bases). The germline V gene encodes CDR1 LGHDT and CDR2 YNNKEL (reference sequence). CDR3 length: 20 amino acids. V gave up 4 bases and J gave up 0 bases, with 22 bases separating them. CDR3 sequence reads: CASSPRGVSTSPSGANVLTF. The DNA for the CDR3 is TGTGCCAGCAGCCCCAGGGGTGTCTCTACTTCCCCCTCTGGGGCCAACGTCCTGACTTTC. The variable domain in full, completed from reference TRBV3-1 and TRBJ2-6, reads DTAVSQTPKYLVTQMGNDKSIKCEQNLGHDTMYWYKQDSKKFLKIMFSYNNKELIINETVPNRFSPKSPDKAHLNLHINSLELGDSAVYFCASSPRGVSTSPSGANVLTFGAGSRLTVL.

This chain links TRBV29-1 with TRBJ1-2; D gene unclear. Deletions cut 2 bases from V and 4 bases from J, with 11 bases between. Germline V gene lookup returns CDR1 SQVTM and CDR2 ANQGSEA. CDR3 length: 13 residues. CDR3 protein: CSVEPSKGYGYTF. The CDR3 bases are TGCAGCGTTGAACCTTCCAAGGGCTATGGCTACACCTTC.

V gene TRBV28 combines with J gene TRBJ1-1; D gene uncertain. V was shortened by 5 bases and J by 1 base, with 20 bases between the two germline ends. CDR3 length: 17 residues. CDR1 is MDHEN and CDR2 is SYDVKM in the germline V gene. The CDR3 nucleotides read TGTGCCAGCAGTCCCCCGGGCCCGCAACAACCGAACACTGAAGCTTTCTTT. Protein: CASSPPGPQQPNTEAFF.

The chain carries TRBV7-2 and TRBJ2-2, with no clear D. Germline lookup yields CDR1 SGHTA and CDR2 FQGNSA. Trimming removed 5 bases from V and 6 bases from J, with 10 bases in between. The CDR3 has 13 amino acids. For the CDR3, the DNA is TGTGCCAGCAGCGGCTACCTCGCCGGGGAGCTGTTTTTT. Its translation: CASSGYLAGELFF.

This sequence joins TRBV6-6 and TRBJ1-2, with no clear D. Germline loops: CDR1 MNHNY, CDR2 SVGAGI (reference sequence). The V and J ends lost 10 bases and 8 bases respectively, with 17 bases between them. The CDR3 is 12 amino acids. The CDR3 protein is CATSWAEQGYTF. As DNA, the CDR3 is TGTGCCACTTCCTGGGCGGAACAGGGCTACACCTTC.